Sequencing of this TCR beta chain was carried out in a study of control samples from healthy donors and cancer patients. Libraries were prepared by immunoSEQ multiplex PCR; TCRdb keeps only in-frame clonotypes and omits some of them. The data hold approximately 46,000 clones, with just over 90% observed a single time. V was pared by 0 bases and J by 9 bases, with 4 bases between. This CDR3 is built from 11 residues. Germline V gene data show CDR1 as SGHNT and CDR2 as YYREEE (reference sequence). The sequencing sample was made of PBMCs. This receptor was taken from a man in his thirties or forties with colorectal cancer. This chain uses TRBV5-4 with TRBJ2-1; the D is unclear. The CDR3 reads CASSLGSEQFF. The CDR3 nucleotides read TGTGCCAGCAGCTTGGGGAGTGAGCAGTTCTTC.